In this sample, the clone carrying this T cell receptor beta chain turned up a few times. Its antigen is undetermined. The junction shows a germline mismatch at one end, possibly a read error. Germline V lookup: CDR1 KGHDR, CDR2 SFDVKD. The CDR3 is made up of 13 amino acids. After CD4 positive bead selection, the CD4-negative fraction gave CD8 T cells. Two oligonucleotides, mixed equimolar, formed the beta constant-region primer covering TRBC1 and TRBC2. Ligated cDNA was amplified by four rounds of PCR with nested alpha and beta constant-region primers and SP2. An oligonucleotide with the SP2 primer and a 12-nucleotide UMI was ligated to the cDNA 3' end. TCRdb reprocessed the UMI-ligation and nested PCR reads with MiXCR, giving one entry per CDR3 protein. The data contain about 160,000 distinct CDR3 sequences, roughly 20% of them seen just once; the ten biggest clones take up about 0.11%. This sample was included in a study of naive and memory T cell subsets. Study results and limitations: The power law exponent of TCR abundance differed between naive and memory cells. Especially in CD8 cells, naive repertoires contained a few larger clonotypes, possibly CD45RA-re-expressing memory cells.

The V gene is TRBV24-1, the J gene TRBJ1-1, with D hard to call. This TCR was recovered from a human donor in good health. The sample taken for sequencing was naive CD4+ T cells from blood. The CDR3 DNA sequence: TGTGTCACCAGTGATTCAAGTGTGCCTGAAGCTTTCTTT. This encodes CVTSDSSVPEAFF.